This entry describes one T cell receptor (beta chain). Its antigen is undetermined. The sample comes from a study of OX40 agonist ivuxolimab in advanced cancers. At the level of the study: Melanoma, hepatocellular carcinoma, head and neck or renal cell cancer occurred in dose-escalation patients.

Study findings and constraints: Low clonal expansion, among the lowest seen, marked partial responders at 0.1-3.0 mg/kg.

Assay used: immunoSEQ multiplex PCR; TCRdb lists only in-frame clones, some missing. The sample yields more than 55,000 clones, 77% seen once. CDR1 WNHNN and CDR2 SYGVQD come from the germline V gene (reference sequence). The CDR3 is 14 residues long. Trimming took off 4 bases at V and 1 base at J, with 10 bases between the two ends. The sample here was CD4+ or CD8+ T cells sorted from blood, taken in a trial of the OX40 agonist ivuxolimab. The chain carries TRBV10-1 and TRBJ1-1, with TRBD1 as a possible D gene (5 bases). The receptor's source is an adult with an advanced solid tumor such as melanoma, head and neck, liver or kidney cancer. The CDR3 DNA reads TGCGCCAGCAGTGCCCACAGGTCGAACACTGAAGCTTTCTTT. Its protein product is CASSAHRSNTEAFF.